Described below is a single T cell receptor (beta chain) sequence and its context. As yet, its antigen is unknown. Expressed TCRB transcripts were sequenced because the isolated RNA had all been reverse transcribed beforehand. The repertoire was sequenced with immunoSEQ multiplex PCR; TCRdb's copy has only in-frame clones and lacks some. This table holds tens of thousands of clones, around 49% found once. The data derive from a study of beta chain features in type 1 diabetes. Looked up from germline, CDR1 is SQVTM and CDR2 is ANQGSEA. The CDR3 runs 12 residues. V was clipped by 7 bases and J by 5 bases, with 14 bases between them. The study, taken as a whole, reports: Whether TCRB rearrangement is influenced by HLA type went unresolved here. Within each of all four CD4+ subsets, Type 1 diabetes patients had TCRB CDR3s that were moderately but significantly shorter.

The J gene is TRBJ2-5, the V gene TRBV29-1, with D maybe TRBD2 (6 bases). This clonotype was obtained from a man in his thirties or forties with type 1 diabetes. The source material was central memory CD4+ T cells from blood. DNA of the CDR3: TGCAGCGCAGAAAGTGGGGGGGAGACCCAGTACTTC. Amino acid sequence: CSAESGGETQYF.